This T cell receptor beta chain was documented in a study of hypomethylating agent response in myelodysplastic syndrome. As for the study in general: Non-responders met neither complete response nor hematologic improvement criteria, which defined response.

Germline V CDR1 and CDR2: MNHNY, SVGAGI (reference sequence). The CDR3 has 13 residues. J lost 6 bases, V lost 5 bases, and 7 bases had no gene match. Overall study results and limits: Lack of age-matching between healthy donors and MDS patients could bias comparison. Shared GLIPH2 clusters possibly recognizing novel MDS antigens remain unconfirmed.

Profiling relied on immunoSEQ multiplex PCR, and the TCRdb table lists in-frame clones only, not all of them. The sample yields about 10,000 clones, under 85% seen once. As regards this clone: Antigen: not known.

The V gene is TRBV6-6, the J gene TRBJ2-7, with TRBD1 matching 7 bases. The sample in question was bone marrow, obtained before or after starting hypomethylating agent treatment for myelodysplastic syndrome (not recorded which). The receptor comes from a human donor with myelodysplastic syndrome. As DNA, the CDR3 is TGTGCCAGCAGTCAAGATAACAGGGGCGAGCAGTACTTC. Protein sequence: CASSQDNRGEQYF.